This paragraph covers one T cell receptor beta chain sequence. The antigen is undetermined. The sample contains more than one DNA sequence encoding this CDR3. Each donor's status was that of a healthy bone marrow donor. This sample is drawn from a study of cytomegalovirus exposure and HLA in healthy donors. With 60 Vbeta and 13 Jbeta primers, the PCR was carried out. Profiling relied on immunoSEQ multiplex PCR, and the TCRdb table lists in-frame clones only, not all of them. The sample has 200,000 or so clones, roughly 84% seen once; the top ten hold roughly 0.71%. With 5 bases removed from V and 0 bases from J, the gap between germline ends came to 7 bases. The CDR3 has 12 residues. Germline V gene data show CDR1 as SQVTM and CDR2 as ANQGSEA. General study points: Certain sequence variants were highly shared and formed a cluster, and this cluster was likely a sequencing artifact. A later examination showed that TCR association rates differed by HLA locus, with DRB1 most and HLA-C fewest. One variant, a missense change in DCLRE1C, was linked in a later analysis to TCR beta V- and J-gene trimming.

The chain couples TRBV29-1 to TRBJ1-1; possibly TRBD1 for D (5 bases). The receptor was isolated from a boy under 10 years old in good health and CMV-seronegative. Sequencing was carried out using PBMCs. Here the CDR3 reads CSVQGMNTEAFF. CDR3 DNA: TGCAGCGTTCAGGGTATGAACACTGAAGCTTTCTTT.